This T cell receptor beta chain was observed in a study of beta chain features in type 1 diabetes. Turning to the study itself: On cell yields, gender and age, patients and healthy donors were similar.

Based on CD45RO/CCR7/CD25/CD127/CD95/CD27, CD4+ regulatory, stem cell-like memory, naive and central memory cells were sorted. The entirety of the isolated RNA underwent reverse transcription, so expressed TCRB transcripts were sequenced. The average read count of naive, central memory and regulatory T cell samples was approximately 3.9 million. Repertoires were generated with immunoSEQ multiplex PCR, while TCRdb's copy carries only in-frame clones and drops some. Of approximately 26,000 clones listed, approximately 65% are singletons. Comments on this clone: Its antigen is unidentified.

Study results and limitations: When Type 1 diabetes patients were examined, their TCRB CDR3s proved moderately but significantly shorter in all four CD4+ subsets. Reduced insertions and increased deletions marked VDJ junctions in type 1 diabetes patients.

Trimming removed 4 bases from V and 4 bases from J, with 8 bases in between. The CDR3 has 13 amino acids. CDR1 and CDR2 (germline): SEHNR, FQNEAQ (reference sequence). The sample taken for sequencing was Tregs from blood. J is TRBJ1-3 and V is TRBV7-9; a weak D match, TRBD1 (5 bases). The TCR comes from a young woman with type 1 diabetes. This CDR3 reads CASSSDIGNTIYF. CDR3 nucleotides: TGTGCCAGCAGCTCGGACATAGGAAACACCATATATTTT.